The sequence of this T cell receptor beta chain was determined in a study of blood T cell repertoires in COVID-19 (TCRdb year 2020). Regarding the study in general: The collaborator samples originated in the United States, Italy and Spain and spanned the acute and convalescent phases of COVID-19. The prospective study material was composed of cDNA or gDNA derived from T cells, B-cell-depleted T cells, or PBMCs. The dataset comprised deeply sampled blood TCRbeta repertoires from subjects exposed to, actively infected with, or recovered from COVID-19. The repertoires were made available in a free public database intended to serve as a resource for research on the immune response to SARS-CoV-2. Samples were obtained from the ongoing ImmuneRACE study (first 160 participants) and from 1,254 subjects provided by 6 global collaborators. The sample metadata nearly always contained a de-identified subject ID, COVID-19 status, age in years and sex. Where HLA class I and class II types were available, the types were taken from metadata supplied by the sample provider, not from assay-based typing. The study at large found these results: Clinical and demographic metadata were provided uncurated, with the amount varying by source and participant.

V is reduced by 5 bases and J by 10 bases, leaving a spacing of 14 bases between them. CDR1 and CDR2, looked up from the germline V gene, are SGHVS and FNYEAQ. Inclusive of the bounding cysteine and phenylalanine, the CDR3 is 13 residues long. This entry keeps only the CDR3 DNA: 39 bases, framed from base 1. TCRbeta CDR3 regions were amplified from genomic DNA using the immunoSEQ Assay, a bias-controlled multiplex PCR. Per the authors' processing: Within the assay, amplification of reference gene primers was used to estimate how many nucleated cells each sample contained. To quantify the absolute abundance of each unique TCRbeta CDR3 rearrangement, sequence reads were collapsed and filtered. Productive Simpson clonality was computed per sample as the square root of Simpson's diversity index over productive rearrangements. As stored in TCRdb, this immuneACCESS dataset retains in-frame rearrangements with V and J assigned. A fraction of the clones does not appear; measured against another copy, unresolved V genes explain less than half of the discrepancy, and the remainder lacks a known reason. Clone size and the V and J calls come from that table; the DNA yielded D and trimming. In all, the sample holds about 300,000 clones, and roughly 84% of those were seen once. Jointly, the top ten make up roughly 1.5% of the sample.

At one collaborating source in Seattle, patients were enrolled during active infection and were followed longitudinally through the course of disease. The collaborating institutions used their own protocols to collect whole blood in K2EDTA tubes. For TCRbeta analysis, collaborators shipped samples as frozen whole blood, isolated PBMCs, or DNA extracted from either of those sample types. As for this clone: Its binding antigen is unknown. One base away there is no much larger clone; base qualities are not given.

The chain links TRBV7-6 with TRBJ1-4; the D segment cannot be called with confidence. This clonotype was sampled from a human donor with COVID-19, enrolled during active disease. The donor label of this sample is uncertain. Sequencing used peripheral blood. The CDR3 loop reads CASSPSYPGKLFF. The sequenced DNA: TGTGCCAGCAGCCCCTCCTACCCCGGAAAACTGTTTTTT.